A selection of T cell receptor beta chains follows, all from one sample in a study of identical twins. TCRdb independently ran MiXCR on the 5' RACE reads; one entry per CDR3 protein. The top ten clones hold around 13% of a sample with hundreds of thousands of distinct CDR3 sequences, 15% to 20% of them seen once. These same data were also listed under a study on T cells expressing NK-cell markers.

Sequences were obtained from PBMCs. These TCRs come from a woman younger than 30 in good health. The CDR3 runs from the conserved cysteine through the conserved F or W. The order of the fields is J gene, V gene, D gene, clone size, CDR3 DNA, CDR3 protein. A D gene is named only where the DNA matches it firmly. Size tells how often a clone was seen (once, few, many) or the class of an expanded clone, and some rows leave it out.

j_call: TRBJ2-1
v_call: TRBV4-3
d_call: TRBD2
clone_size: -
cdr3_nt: TGCGCCAGCAGCCTAACTAGCGGAAGATTTACACATGAGCAGTTCTTC
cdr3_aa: CASSLTSGRFTHEQFF

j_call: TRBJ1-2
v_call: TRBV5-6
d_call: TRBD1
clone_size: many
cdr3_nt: TGTGCCAGCAGCCCTTTCGACAGGGAATATGATGGCTACACCTTC
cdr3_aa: CASSPFDREYDGYTF

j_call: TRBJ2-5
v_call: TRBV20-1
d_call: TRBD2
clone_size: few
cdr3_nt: TGCAGTGCTAGAGTGGGGACTAGCGGGTTAGAGACCCAGTACTTC
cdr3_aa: CSARVGTSGLETQYF

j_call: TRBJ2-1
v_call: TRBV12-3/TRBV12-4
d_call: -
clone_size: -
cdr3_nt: TGTGCCAGCACCCTCCGTGGGAGTAGGTATGAGCAGTTCTTC
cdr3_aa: CASTLRGSRYEQFF

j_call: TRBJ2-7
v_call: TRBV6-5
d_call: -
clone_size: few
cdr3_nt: TGTGCCAGCCTCAGCGAATACGAGCAGTACTTC
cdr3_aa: CASLSEYEQYF

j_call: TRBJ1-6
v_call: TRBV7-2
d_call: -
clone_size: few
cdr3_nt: TGTGCCAGCAGCTCCGTAGGCACTTCACCCCTCCACTTT
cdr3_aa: CASSSVGTSPLHF

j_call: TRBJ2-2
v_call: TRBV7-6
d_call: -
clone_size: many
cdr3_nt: TGTGCCAGCAGCTTAGGTCTAGTCACCGGGGAGCTGTTTTTT
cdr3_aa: CASSLGLVTGELFF

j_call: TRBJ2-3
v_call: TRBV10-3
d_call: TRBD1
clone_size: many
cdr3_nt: TGTGCCATCAAGGGGGCGGACACAGATACGCAGTATTTT
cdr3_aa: CAIKGADTDTQYF

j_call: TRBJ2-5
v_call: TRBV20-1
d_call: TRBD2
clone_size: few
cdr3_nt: TGCAGTGCTATCCCGGGACTAGCGGGAGAGACCCAGTACTTC
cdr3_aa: CSAIPGLAGETQYF

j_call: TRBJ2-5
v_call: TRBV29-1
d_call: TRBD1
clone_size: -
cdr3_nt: TGCAGCATTAGAACAGGGGAAGAGACCCAGTACTTC
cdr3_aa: CSIRTGEETQYF

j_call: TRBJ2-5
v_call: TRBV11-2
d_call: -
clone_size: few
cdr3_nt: TGTGCCAGCAGCTCTGTTTCGGTGGGAGAGACCCAGTACTTC
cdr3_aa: CASSSVSVGETQYF

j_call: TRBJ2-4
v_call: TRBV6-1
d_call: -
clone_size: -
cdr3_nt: TGTGCCAGCGCTCCGACAGGATTAGCCAAAAACATTCAGTACTTC
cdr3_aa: CASAPTGLAKNIQYF

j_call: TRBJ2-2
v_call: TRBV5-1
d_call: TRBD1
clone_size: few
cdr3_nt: TGCGCCAGCAGCTTGTATCAGGGGGCGACCGGGGAGCTGTTTTTT
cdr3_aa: CASSLYQGATGELFF

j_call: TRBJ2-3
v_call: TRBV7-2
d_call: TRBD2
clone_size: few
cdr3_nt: TGTGCCAGCAGCTTAGTTGGACTAGCGGGAAGCACAGATACGCAGTATTTT
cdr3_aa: CASSLVGLAGSTDTQYF

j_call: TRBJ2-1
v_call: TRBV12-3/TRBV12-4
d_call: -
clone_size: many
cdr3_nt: TGTGCCAGCAGTTTAGAGGGGCAGGACCAACAGTTCTTC
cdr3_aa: CASSLEGQDQQFF

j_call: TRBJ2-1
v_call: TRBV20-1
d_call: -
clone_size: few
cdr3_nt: TGCAGTGCTAGAGATCTGGGACAATACTACAATGAGCAGTTCTTC
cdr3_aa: CSARDLGQYYNEQFF

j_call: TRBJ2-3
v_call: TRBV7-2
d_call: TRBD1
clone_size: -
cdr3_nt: TGTGCCAGCAGGAACAGGGGCAACACAGATACGCAGTATTTT
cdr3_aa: CASRNRGNTDTQYF

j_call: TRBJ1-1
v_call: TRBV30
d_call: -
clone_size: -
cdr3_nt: TGTGCCTGGACCCCCCCGGGCAGGAACACTGAAGCTTTCTTT
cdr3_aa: CAWTPPGRNTEAFF

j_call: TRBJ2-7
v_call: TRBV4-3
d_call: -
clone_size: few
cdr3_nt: TGCGCCAGCAGCACGGAACTAGCCTACGACTACGAGCAGTACTTC
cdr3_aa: CASSTELAYDYEQYF

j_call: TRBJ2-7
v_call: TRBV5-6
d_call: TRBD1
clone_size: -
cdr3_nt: TGTGCCAGGAGCCTCAGAAACAGGGGCGAGCAGTACTTC
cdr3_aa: CARSLRNRGEQYF

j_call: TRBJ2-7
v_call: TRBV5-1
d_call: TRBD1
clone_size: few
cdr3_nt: TGCGCCAGCGGATTCTCGACAGGGGTCGAGCAGTACTTC
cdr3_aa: CASGFSTGVEQYF

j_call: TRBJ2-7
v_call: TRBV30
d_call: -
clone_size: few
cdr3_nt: TGTGCCTGGAGTGACGGGGTGGGGCTCTGGTACTTC
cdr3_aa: CAWSDGVGLWYF

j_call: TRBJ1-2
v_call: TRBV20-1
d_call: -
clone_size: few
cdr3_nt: TGCAGTGGCCGGGGCTACGGCTATGGCTACACCTTC
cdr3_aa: CSGRGYGYGYTF

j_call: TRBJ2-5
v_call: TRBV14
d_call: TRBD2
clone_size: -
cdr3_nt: TGTGCCAGCAGCCAAGCGCTAGCGGGCCAAGAGACCCAGTACTTC
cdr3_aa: CASSQALAGQETQYF

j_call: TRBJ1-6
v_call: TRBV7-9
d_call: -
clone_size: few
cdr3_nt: TGTGCCAGCAGCTGGGGGACCAACTATAATTCACCCCTCCACTTT
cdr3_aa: CASSWGTNYNSPLHF

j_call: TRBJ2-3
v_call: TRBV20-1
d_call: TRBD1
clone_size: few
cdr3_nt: TGCAGTGCTATCAATCCGGGACAGGGGGCAGATACGCAGTATTTT
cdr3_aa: CSAINPGQGADTQYF

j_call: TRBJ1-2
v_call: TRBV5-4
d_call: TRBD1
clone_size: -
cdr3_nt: TGTGCCAGCGGGGATGGGGGACAGAACTATGGCTACACCTTC
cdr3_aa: CASGDGGQNYGYTF

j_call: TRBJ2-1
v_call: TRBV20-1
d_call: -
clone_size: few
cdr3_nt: TGCAGTGCTATACTTCGGAGCTCCTACAATGAGCAGTTCTTC
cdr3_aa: CSAILRSSYNEQFF

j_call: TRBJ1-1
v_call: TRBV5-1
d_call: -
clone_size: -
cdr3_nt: TGCGCCAGCAGCGTTAGTCGTACTAACACTGAAGCTTTCTTT
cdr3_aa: CASSVSRTNTEAFF

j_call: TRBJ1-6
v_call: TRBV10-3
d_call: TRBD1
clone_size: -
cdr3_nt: TGTGCCATCAGTGAGTCGACCCTGACAGGGGGGAATTCACCCCTCCACTTT
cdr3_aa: CAISESTLTGGNSPLHF

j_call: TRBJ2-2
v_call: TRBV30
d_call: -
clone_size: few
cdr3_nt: TGTGCCTGGATGTCGAGGACCGGGGAGCTGTTTTTT
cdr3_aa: CAWMSRTGELFF

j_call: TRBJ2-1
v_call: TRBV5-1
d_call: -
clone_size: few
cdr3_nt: TGCGCCAGCAGCTGGGGGGGAGGGGGAAATGAGCAGTTCTTC
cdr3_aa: CASSWGGGGNEQFF